Listed below are T cell receptor beta chains from one sample, sequenced in a study of blood T cell repertoires in COVID-19. Profiled with immunoSEQ multiplex PCR; TCRdb holds only in-frame clones, not every one. In the table there are around 19,000 clones, around 89% of which are singletons. The sequenced sample consisted of peripheral blood. These receptors all come from a human donor in a cohort sampled during active COVID-19. CDR3s include the opening cysteine and the closing phenylalanine or tryptophan. D genes are given only for firm matches. Clone size appears in some rows only: once, few, many, or a class for an expanded clone.

V gene	J gene	D gene	clone size	CDR3 DNA	CDR3 protein
TRBV19	TRBJ1-6	TRBD1	NA	TGTGCCAGTACAGACAGGGTTGATTCACCCCTCCACTTT	CASTDRVDSPLHF
TRBV6-5	TRBJ2-7	NA	once	TGTGCCAGCGGCCGGACAGTTGCATACTTC	CASGRTVAYF
TRBV5-1	TRBJ2-1	NA	NA	TGCGCCAGCAGCTTGCGGCTAGCAGGATACAATGAGCAGTTCTTC	CASSLRLAGYNEQFF
TRBV28	TRBJ1-2	TRBD1	NA	TGTGCCAGCAGTCCTCCGACAGGGATAGGCTACACCTTC	CASSPPTGIGYTF
TRBV13	TRBJ1-1	TRBD1	once	TGTGCCAGCAGACAAGCCGGGACAGGGTCTGGGCTCTTT	CASRQAGTGSGLF
TRBV7-9	TRBJ2-7	NA	few	TGTGCCAGCAGTTCTACGGGACTCAACTACGAGCAGTACTTC	CASSSTGLNYEQYF
TRBV5-8	TRBJ2-2	TRBD1	NA	TGTGCCAGCAGCTCCGGGACAGGGGAAACCGGGGAGCTGTTTTTT	CASSSGTGETGELFF
TRBV5-5	TRBJ2-1	TRBD2	NA	TGTGCCAGCAGCTCCCAGACTAGCTCTGACGAGCAGTTCTTC	CASSSQTSSDEQFF
TRBV30	TRBJ2-7	NA	NA	TGTGCCTGGAGTGTAGGGGTGTCCTACGAGCAGTACTTC	CAWSVGVSYEQYF
TRBV5-4	TRBJ2-7	NA	NA	TGTGCCAGCAGCTCAATAGGTGGCGGGCCAAGCGAGCAGTACTTC	CASSSIGGGPSEQYF
TRBV18	TRBJ1-1	NA	NA	TGTGCCAGCTCACCAAACAGGGAAGTGAACACTGAAGCTTTCTTT	CASSPNREVNTEAFF
TRBV7-9	TRBJ1-1	NA	NA	TGTGCCAGCAGCAATTCAAGGGGGAGGAACACTGAAGCTTTCTTT	CASSNSRGRNTEAFF
TRBV30	TRBJ1-2	NA	NA	TGTGCCTGGGGCAGGGTTCATGGCTACACCTTC	CAWGRVHGYTF
TRBV19	TRBJ2-7	TRBD1	NA	TGTGCCAGTAGTATTAGGGGACAGGGGGACGAGCAGTACTTC	CASSIRGQGDEQYF
TRBV7-6	TRBJ2-7	TRBD2	once	TGTGCCAGCAGCCCGGATAGCGGGAGGGTCCACGAGCAGTACTTC	CASSPDSGRVHEQYF
TRBV10-3	TRBJ2-3	NA	NA	TGTGCCATCAGTGAGTCTACTAGCCCCCCAGATACGCAGTATTTT	CAISESTSPPDTQYF
TRBV7-3	TRBJ2-1	NA	NA	TGTGCCAGCAGCTTAAGGGTCAGTGCGGAGAGCTCCTACAATGAGCAGTTCTTC	CASSLRVSAESSYNEQFF
TRBV12-3/TRBV12-4	TRBJ2-1	NA	NA	TGTGCCAGCATCGGGATCTCCCGAGGTGAGCAGTTCTTC	CASIGISRGEQFF
TRBV5-1	TRBJ1-2	TRBD1	once	TGCGCCAGCAGCCCCGGGACAGGGGGAGATGGCTACACCTTC	CASSPGTGGDGYTF
TRBV4-1	TRBJ1-1	NA	NA	TGCGCCAGCAGCCACCTAACAGGGAACACTGAAGCTTTCTTT	CASSHLTGNTEAFF
TRBV28	TRBJ1-1	NA	NA	TGTGCCAGCATCATGGGAGGGAGCACTGAAGCTTTCTTT	CASIMGGSTEAFF
TRBV9	TRBJ2-1	NA	NA	TGTGCCAGCAGCGTAGGGGACTTTTCTTCAAGAGGCGATGAGCAGTTCTTC	CASSVGDFSSRGDEQFF
TRBV28	TRBJ1-5	NA	NA	TGTGCCAGCAGTTTGGCAGGCGTGGGCAATCAGCCCCAGCATTTT	CASSLAGVGNQPQHF
TRBV19	TRBJ1-3	NA	NA	TGTGCCAGTAGTATAGGGCAGCGATTGAGCTCTGGAAACACCATATATTTT	CASSIGQRLSSGNTIYF
TRBV4-1	TRBJ2-2	TRBD2	NA	TGCGCCAGCAGCCCTCAGCGGGACCCCGCCACCGGGGAGCTGTTTTTT	CASSPQRDPATGELFF
TRBV15	TRBJ1-2	TRBD1	NA	TGTGCCACCAGCATAGGACAGGGCTTACCCCCTTCCTTC	CATSIGQGLPPSF
TRBV24-1	TRBJ1-1	NA	NA	TGTGCCACCGCCTCCAAGGGGACTGAAGCTTTCTTT	CATASKGTEAFF
TRBV3-1/TRBV3-2	TRBJ2-6	NA	NA	TGTGCCAGCAGCCAAGAAGGGGTCTTCGCCAACGTCCTGACTTTC	CASSQEGVFANVLTF
TRBV11-2	TRBJ1-6	NA	NA	TGTGCCAGCAGCTCCGGGAACAATAATTCACCCCTCCACTTT	CASSSGNNNSPLHF
TRBV10-3	TRBJ2-1	NA	NA	TGTGCCATCAGTGAGCGGGGATTGGCCGACAATGAGCAGTTCTTC	CAISERGLADNEQFF
TRBV2	TRBJ1-3	TRBD1	few	TGTGCCACCCATCGGGACAGCGCTGGAAACACCATATATTTT	CATHRDSAGNTIYF
TRBV7-6	TRBJ1-6	NA	few	TGTGCCAGCAGCTCGTCGACGGACAGCTATAATTCACCCCTCCACTTT	CASSSSTDSYNSPLHF
TRBV28	TRBJ1-2	TRBD1	NA	TGTGCCAGCAGGTACCGGGACAGGAGTATCTATGGCTACACCTTC	CASRYRDRSIYGYTF
TRBV15	TRBJ2-2	TRBD1	NA	TGTGCCACCAGCAGCGGCGACAGGGGCGCCGGGGAGCTGTTTTTT	CATSSGDRGAGELFF
TRBV10-3	TRBJ2-3	TRBD1	NA	TGTGCCATCAGCCGACAGGGAAGTGCCACAGATACGCAGTATTTT	CAISRQGSATDTQYF
TRBV5-1	TRBJ2-3	NA	NA	TGCGCCAGCAGCTTGGAAGGGGCCCCCACAGATACGCAGTATTTT	CASSLEGAPTDTQYF
TRBV9	TRBJ2-3	NA	NA	TGTGCCAGCAGCGGCTTCTACAGAGATACGCAGTATTTT	CASSGFYRDTQYF
TRBV18	TRBJ2-7	TRBD1	NA	TGTGCCAGCTCACCAACGGACAGGACCTACGAGCAGTACTTC	CASSPTDRTYEQYF
TRBV28	TRBJ2-6	NA	NA	TGTGCCTCCTACGGAGGGTTCTCTGGGGCCAACGTCCTGACTTTC	CASYGGFSGANVLTF
TRBV6-5	TRBJ2-7	NA	NA	TGTGCCAGCAGTTACTCCCGCCCCGAGGAAATCTACGAGCAGTACTTC	CASSYSRPEEIYEQYF
TRBV7-9	TRBJ2-2	NA	NA	TGTGCCAGCAGCCTTTTAGGGGATGCCGGGGAGCTGTTTTTT	CASSLLGDAGELFF
TRBV10-3	TRBJ1-5	TRBD1	NA	TGTGCCATCAGTGACGGGACAGCATTTAGCAATCAGCCCCAGCATTTT	CAISDGTAFSNQPQHF
TRBV7-9	TRBJ1-1	NA	NA	TGTGCCAGCAGCTTCAGGGGGAACACTGAAGCTTTCTTT	CASSFRGNTEAFF
TRBV9	TRBJ1-3	NA	NA	TGTGCCAGCAGCGTAGATCCCTTCTCTGGAAACACCATATATTTT	CASSVDPFSGNTIYF
TRBV15	TRBJ1-2	TRBD1	NA	TGTGCCACCAGCAGGGCGACCGGGACAGGGATCTTC	CATSRATGTGIF
TRBV6-6	TRBJ1-1	NA	NA	TGTGCCACCGGGGGGAGGAAGGCGCGAACTGAAGCTTTCTTT	CATGGRKARTEAFF
TRBV19	TRBJ2-3	NA	NA	TGTGCCAGTATGATCGGAGATACGCAGTATTTT	CASMIGDTQYF
TRBV11-3	TRBJ1-1	NA	NA	TGTGCCAGCAGTGCACAGGGCTTGAACACTGAAGCTTTCTTT	CASSAQGLNTEAFF
TRBV27	TRBJ1-3	NA	NA	TGTGCCAGCAGTCCCTCTTACTCTGGAAACACCATATATTTT	CASSPSYSGNTIYF
TRBV6-5	TRBJ1-4	TRBD1	NA	TGTGCCAGCAGTCCCAGGGGGCGCCTATATGAAAAACTGTTTTTT	CASSPRGRLYEKLFF
TRBV28	TRBJ1-2	TRBD1	NA	TGTGCCAGCAGGCCAGGGGGCGTCTATGGCTACACCTTC	CASRPGGVYGYTF
TRBV28	TRBJ1-3	TRBD1	NA	TGTGCCAGCAGTTTTCCCCCGGGACAGGGCTCTGGAAACACCATATATTTT	CASSFPPGQGSGNTIYF
TRBV11-2	TRBJ2-7	TRBD2	NA	TGTGCCAGCACCCCCGGGGGGGCCCACTACGAGCAGTACTTC	CASTPGGAHYEQYF
TRBV3-1/TRBV3-2	TRBJ1-5	NA	NA	TGTGCCAGCAGCCAAGATGTGAGTCAGCCCCAGCATTTT	CASSQDVSQPQHF
TRBV9	TRBJ1-2	NA	NA	TGTGCCAGCAGCGTAGATCCCACACAGAAGTATGGCTACACCTTC	CASSVDPTQKYGYTF
TRBV28	TRBJ2-4	NA	NA	TGTGCCAGCAGTTTGAAGGGGCGGGCCAAAAACATTCAGTACTTC	CASSLKGRAKNIQYF
TRBV29-1	TRBJ2-7	NA	NA	TGCAGCGTTGGGAGGGGGCCCTACGAGCAGTACTTC	CSVGRGPYEQYF